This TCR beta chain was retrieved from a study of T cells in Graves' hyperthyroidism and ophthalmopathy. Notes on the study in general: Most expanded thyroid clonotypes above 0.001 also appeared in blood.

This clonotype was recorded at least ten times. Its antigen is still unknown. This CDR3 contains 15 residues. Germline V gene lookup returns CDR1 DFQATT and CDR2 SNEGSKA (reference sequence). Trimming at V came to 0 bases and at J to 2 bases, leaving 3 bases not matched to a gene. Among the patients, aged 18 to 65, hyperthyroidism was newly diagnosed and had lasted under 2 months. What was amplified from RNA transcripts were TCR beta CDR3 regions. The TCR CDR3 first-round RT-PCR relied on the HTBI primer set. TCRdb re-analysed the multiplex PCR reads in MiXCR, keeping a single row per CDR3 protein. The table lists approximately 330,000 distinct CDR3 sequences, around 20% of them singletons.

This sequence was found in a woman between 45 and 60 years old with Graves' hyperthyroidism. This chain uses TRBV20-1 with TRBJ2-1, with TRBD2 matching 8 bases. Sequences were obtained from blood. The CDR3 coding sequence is TGCAGTGCTAGAGATGGGGGACTAGCCTACAATGAGCAGTTCTTC. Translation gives CSARDGGLAYNEQFF.